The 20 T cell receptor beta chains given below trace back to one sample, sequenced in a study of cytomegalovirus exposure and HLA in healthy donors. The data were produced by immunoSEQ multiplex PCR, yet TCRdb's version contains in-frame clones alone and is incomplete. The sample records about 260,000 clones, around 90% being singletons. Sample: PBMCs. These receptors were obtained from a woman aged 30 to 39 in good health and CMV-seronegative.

The CDR3 loop reads CASTMGGRTEAFF. The CDR3 region has the DNA TGTGCCAGTACCATGGGGGGGCGCACTGAAGCTTTCTTT. This sequence joins TRBV19 and TRBJ1-1; a weak D match, TRBD1 (6 bases). Trimming left V 7 bases short and J 4 bases short, with 13 bases between. This CDR3 spans 13 amino acids. The V gene's germline CDR1 is LNHDA and CDR2 SQIVND (reference sequence).

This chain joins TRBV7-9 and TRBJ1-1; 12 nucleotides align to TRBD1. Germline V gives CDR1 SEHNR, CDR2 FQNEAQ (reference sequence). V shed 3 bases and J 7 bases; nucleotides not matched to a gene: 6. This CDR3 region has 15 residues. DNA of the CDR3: TGTGCCAGCAGCTTTGAGGGACAGGGGGCGGTTGAAGCTTTCTTT. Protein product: CASSFEGQGAVEAFF.

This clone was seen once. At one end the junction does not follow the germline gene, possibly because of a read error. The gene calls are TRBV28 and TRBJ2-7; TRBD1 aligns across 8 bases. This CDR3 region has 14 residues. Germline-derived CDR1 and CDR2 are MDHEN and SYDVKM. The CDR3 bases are TGTGCCGGCAGCTGGACAGGGACGGCATACGAGCAGTACTTC. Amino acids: CAGSWTGTAYEQYF.

The CDR3 spells CASSKEDRGSNQPQHF. The CDR3 DNA sequence: TGTGCCAGCAGCAAAGAAGACAGGGGGAGCAATCAGCCCCAGCATTTT. The V gene is TRBV21-1, the J gene TRBJ1-5; the table calls TRBD1, which could not be checked here. TRBV21-1 is an annotated pseudogene. The CDR3 loop spans 16 amino acids.

For the CDR3, the DNA is TGTGCTAGTGGTTTGGGCCCGGGCCTGGACCAGCCCCAGCATTTT. This sequence encodes CASGLGPGLDQPQHF. The J gene is TRBJ1-5, the V gene TRBV12-5; D remains ambiguous. The germline V gene has CDR1 LGHNT and CDR2 FRNRAP. This CDR3 region has 15 residues. Trimming shortened V by 1 base and J by 7 bases, and 14 bases separated the two germline ends. Looking up the rest from reference TRBV12-5 and TRBJ1-5 gives the full variable domain: DARVTQTPRHKVTEMGQEVTMRCQPILGHNTVFWYRQTMMQGLELLAYFRNRAPLDDSGMPKDRFSAEMPDATLATLKIQPSEPRDSAVYFCASGLGPGLDQPQHFGDGTRLSIL.

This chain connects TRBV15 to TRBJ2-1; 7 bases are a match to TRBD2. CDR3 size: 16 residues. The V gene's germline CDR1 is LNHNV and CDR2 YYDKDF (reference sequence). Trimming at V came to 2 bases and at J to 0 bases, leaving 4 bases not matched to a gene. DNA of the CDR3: TGTGCCACCAGCAGACCAGCGGGGTTCTCCTACAATGAGCAGTTCTTC. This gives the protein CATSRPAGFSYNEQFF.

CDR3 bases: TGCGCCAGCAGCCCCATCGCTTCGGGGTTGGAGACCCAGTACTTC. Encoded protein: CASSPIASGLETQYF. The chain recombines TRBV4-3 with TRBJ2-5; possible D gene TRBD2, 5 bases. CDR1 LGHNA and CDR2 YSLEER come from the germline V gene. The CDR3 sequence is 15 residues long. V was shortened by 4 bases and J by 5 bases, with 17 bases between the two germline ends.

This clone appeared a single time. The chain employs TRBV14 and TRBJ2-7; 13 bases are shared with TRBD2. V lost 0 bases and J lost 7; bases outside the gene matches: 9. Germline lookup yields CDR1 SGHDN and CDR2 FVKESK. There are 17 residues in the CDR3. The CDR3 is CASSQDKGLAGDFEQYF. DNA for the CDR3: TGTGCCAGCAGCCAAGATAAAGGACTAGCGGGAGACTTTGAGCAGTACTTC.

This CDR3 reads CASSGAGTLSNYGYTF. In DNA form, the CDR3 reads TGTGCCAGCTCGGGGGCCGGGACCTTGTCAAACTATGGCTACACCTTC. The chain is built from TRBV11-2 and TRBJ1-2, with a tentative D call TRBD1 (6 bases). Germline values: CDR1 SGHAT, CDR2 FQNNGV. The CDR3 is 16 amino acids. V gave up 8 bases and J gave up 2 bases, with 21 bases separating them.

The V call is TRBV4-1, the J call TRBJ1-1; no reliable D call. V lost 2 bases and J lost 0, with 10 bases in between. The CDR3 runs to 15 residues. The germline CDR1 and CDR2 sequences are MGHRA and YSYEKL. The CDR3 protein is CASSQLFRMNTEAFF. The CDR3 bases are TGCGCCAGCAGCCAACTCTTCCGGATGAACACTGAAGCTTTCTTT.

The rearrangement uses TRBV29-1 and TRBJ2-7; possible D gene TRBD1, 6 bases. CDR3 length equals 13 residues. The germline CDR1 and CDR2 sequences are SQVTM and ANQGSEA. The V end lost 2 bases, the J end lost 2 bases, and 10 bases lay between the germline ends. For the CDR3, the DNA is TGCAGCGTTGAAAAAGGACAGACCTACGAGCAGTACTTC. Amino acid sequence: CSVEKGQTYEQYF.

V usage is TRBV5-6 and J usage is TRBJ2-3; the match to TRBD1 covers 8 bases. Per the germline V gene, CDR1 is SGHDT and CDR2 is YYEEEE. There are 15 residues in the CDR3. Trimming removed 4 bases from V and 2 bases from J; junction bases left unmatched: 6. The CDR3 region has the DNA TGTGCCAGCAGCGATATGGACAGGGCCACAGATACGCAGTATTTT. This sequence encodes CASSDMDRATDTQYF.

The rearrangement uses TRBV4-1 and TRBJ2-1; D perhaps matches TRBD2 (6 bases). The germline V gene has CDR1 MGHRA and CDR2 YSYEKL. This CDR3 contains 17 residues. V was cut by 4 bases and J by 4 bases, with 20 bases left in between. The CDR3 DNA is TGCGCCAGCAGCCGCCCCGCGGAACTAGCCCTATACAATGAGCAGTTCTTC. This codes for CASSRPAELALYNEQFF.

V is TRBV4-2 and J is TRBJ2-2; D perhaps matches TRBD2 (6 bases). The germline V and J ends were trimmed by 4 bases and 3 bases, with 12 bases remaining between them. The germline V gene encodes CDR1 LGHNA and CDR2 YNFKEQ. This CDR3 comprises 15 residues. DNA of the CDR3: TGTGCCAGCAGCCTGGAGGGCCGAGACACCGGGGAGCTGTTTTTT. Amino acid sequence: CASSLEGRDTGELFF.

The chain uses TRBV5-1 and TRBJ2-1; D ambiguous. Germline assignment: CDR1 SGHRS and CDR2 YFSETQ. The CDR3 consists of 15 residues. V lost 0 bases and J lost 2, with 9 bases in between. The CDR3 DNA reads TGCGCCAGCAGCTTGGCTGCGCCCGCCTACAATGAGCAGTTCTTC. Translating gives CASSLAAPAYNEQFF.

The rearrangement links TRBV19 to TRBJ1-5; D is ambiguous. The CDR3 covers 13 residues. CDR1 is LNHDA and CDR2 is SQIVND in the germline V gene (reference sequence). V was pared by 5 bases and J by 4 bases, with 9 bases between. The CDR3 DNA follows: TGTGCCAGTAGTCGGTTGAGAAATCAGCCCCAGCATTTT. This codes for CASSRLRNQPQHF.

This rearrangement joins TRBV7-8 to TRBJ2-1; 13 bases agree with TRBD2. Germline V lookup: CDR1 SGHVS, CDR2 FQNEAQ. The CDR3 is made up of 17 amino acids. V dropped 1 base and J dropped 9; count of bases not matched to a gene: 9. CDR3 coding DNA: TGTGCCAGCAGCTTAGTGTGGACTAGCGGGAGTGAGGGTGAGCAGTTCTTC. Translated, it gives CASSLVWTSGSEGEQFF.

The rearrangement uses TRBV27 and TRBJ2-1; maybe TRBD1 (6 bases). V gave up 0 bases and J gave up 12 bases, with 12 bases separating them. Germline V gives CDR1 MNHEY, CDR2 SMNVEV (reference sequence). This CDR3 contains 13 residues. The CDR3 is CASSLSEQGRQFF. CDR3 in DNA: TGTGCCAGCAGTTTATCTGAACAGGGCCGGCAGTTCTTC.

CDR3 nucleotide sequence: TGTGCCTGGGTCACAGGGGCCGAGACCCAGTACTTC. Translating it yields CAWVTGAETQYF. The J gene is TRBJ2-5, the V gene TRBV30; 7 nucleotides align to TRBD1. Germline CDR1 reads GTSNPN; CDR2 reads SVGIG (reference sequence). CDR3 size: 12 residues. The ends lost 5 bases at V and 5 bases at J; junction bases unmatched: 5.

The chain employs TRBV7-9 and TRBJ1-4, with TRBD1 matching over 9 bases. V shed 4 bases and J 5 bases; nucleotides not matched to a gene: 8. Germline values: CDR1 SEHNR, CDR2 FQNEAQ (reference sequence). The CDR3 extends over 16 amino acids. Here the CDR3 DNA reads TGTGCCAGCAGCTCCTACAGGGGGCGACGGAATGAAAAACTGTTTTTT. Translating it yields CASSSYRGRRNEKLFF. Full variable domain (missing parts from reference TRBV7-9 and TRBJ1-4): DTGVSQNPRHKITKRGQNVTFRCDPISEHNRLYWYRQTLGQGPEFLTYFQNEAQLEKSRLLSDRFSAERPKGSFSTLEIQRTEQGDSAMYLCASSSYRGRRNEKLFFGSGTQLSVL.